Below, 20 T cell receptor beta chains from the same sample are listed, as sequenced in a study of spatial heterogeneity in lung cancer. TCRdb reprocessed the 5' RACE reads with MiXCR, giving one entry per CDR3 protein. In the table there are around 11,000 distinct CDR3 sequences, under 4.5% of which are singletons. The time point was: sample taken at primary tumor resection. Unsorted samples of tumor, nontumor lung or frozen PBMC had their whole RNA sequenced. Sequencing was performed on PBMCs, taken at surgery. Receptor source: a female donor with early-stage non-small cell lung cancer.

This clonotype has a count of ten or more. Found in a library prepared for alpha chains, this beta chain is an off-target read, and its abundance has little meaning. The chain employs TRBV28 and TRBJ1-2; D may be TRBD1 (5 bases). CDR3 size: 14 residues. The germline V gene encodes CDR1 MDHEN and CDR2 SYDVKM. V was pared by 6 bases and J by 8 bases, with 19 bases between. CDR3 region: CASRDGTASKGYTF. The CDR3 DNA follows: TGTGCCAGCAGGGATGGGACGGCTTCCAAGGGCTACACCTTC.

This clonotype was seen repeatedly, ten times or more. This beta chain represents an off-target read in a library built for alpha chains; its size is of limited meaning. The genes are TRBV20-1 and TRBJ2-3, with D perhaps being TRBD1 or TRBD2 (6 bases each). This CDR3 contains 15 residues. V was trimmed by 4 bases and J by 0 bases, leaving 14 bases between them. Germline V gene lookup returns CDR1 DFQATT and CDR2 SNEGSKA (reference sequence). CDR3 in DNA: TGCAGTGCTAAAGGGGGAAGCGGGAGCACAGATACGCAGTATTTT. Translated: CSAKGGSGSTDTQYF.

In its sample, this clonotype was seen a few times. This beta chain appears as a stray read in a library generated for alpha chains; its size is not informative. Here the CDR3 DNA reads TGTGCCAGCGCCTGGGAGGGGGGTAATTCACCCCTCCACTTT. This codes for CASAWEGGNSPLHF. V gene TRBV19 combines with J gene TRBJ1-6, with D perhaps TRBD1 (6 bases). The CDR3 is 14 residues long. Germline CDR1 reads LNHDA; CDR2 reads SQIVND (reference sequence). The V and J ends lost 9 bases and 6 bases respectively, with 15 bases between them.

This clonotype was seen many times. Little can be read into the size of this beta chain, an off-target read in a library designed for alpha chains. V gene TRBV20-1 combines with J gene TRBJ2-7; 13 nucleotides agree with TRBD2. Germline V lookup: CDR1 DFQATT, CDR2 SNEGSKA (reference sequence). This CDR3 has 14 amino acids. The V gene end was trimmed by 6 bases and the J gene end by 2 bases; junction bases not matched to a gene: 4. CDR3: CSALTSGRAYEQYF. The DNA of the CDR3 is TGCAGTGCGCTTACTAGCGGGAGGGCCTACGAGCAGTACTTC.

Ten or more counts support this clonotype. This beta chain is a stray sequence in a library constructed for alpha chains; its clone size is not meaningful. In DNA, the CDR3 is TGTGCCACCAGTGATTCCTCAGTTAACTATGGCTACACCTTC. The encoded protein is CATSDSSVNYGYTF. The V call is TRBV24-1, the J call TRBJ1-2; D remains ambiguous. This CDR3 comprises 14 residues. Germline loops: CDR1 KGHDR, CDR2 SFDVKD. With 2 bases removed from V and 1 base from J, the gap between germline ends came to 7 bases.

This clonotype was seen many times. This beta chain lies outside the target of a library built for alpha chains; its clone size means little. CDR3: CSAREGSGSTEAFF. The CDR3 DNA reads TGCAGTGCTAGAGAGGGGTCTGGGAGCACTGAAGCTTTCTTT. This chain connects TRBV20-1 to TRBJ1-1; D uncertain. V was cut by 0 bases and J by 4 bases, with 12 bases left in between. Germline lookup yields CDR1 DFQATT and CDR2 SNEGSKA (reference sequence). CDR3 length equals 14 residues.

This clonotype was seen ten or more times. Within a library made for alpha chains, this beta chain is off target, and its count is uninformative. The rearrangement links TRBV6-1 to TRBJ2-5; D unresolved. This CDR3 is 13 amino acids long. CDR1 is MNHNS and CDR2 is SASEGT in the germline V gene. With 8 bases removed from V and 7 bases from J, the gap between germline ends came to 17 bases. The CDR3 region has the DNA TGTGCCAGCTCTGCCGTGACGGTGGGGACCCAGTACTTC. It specifies CASSAVTVGTQYF.

Ten or more counts support this clonotype. This beta chain represents an off-target read in a library built for alpha chains; its size is of limited meaning. V and J are TRBV6-1 and TRBJ1-5, with unresolved D. The germline V gene encodes CDR1 MNHNS and CDR2 SASEGT. The CDR3 is 14 residues long. Trimming left V 3 bases short and J 2 bases short, with 8 bases between. The CDR3, as DNA: TGTGCCAGCAGTGAGGGGAAGGGCAATCAGCCCCAGCATTTT. It translates to CASSEGKGNQPQHF.

This clonotype was recorded only once. This beta chain came through as a stray read in a library set up for alpha chains, and its size says little. This chain links TRBV7-2 with TRBJ2-1, with D unclear. The germline V gene has CDR1 SGHTA and CDR2 FQGNSA. The germline V and J ends were trimmed by 2 bases and 6 bases, with 11 bases remaining between them. The CDR3 has 14 amino acids. The CDR3, as DNA: TGTGCCAGCAGCTTAATGGCAGGTGCCAATGAGCAGTTCTTC. This gives the protein CASSLMAGANEQFF.

This clonotype was counted many times. This beta chain was picked up by a library intended for alpha chains and is off target, so its count carries little meaning. This chain joins TRBV7-8 and TRBJ2-3; D gene ambiguous. CDR1 is SGHVS, CDR2 FQNEAQ, per germline. V was shortened by 4 bases and J by 0 bases, with 5 bases between the two germline ends. The CDR3 has 13 residues. This chain's CDR3 is CASSSGSTDTQYF. CDR3 DNA: TGTGCCAGCAGCTCGGGTAGCACAGATACGCAGTATTTT.

This clonotype was seen many times. Within a library made for alpha chains, this beta chain is off target, and its count is uninformative. This rearrangement joins TRBV25-1 to TRBJ2-3; 7 bases are a match to TRBD1. The V gene end was trimmed by 0 bases and the J gene end by 2 bases; junction bases not matched to a gene: 11. CDR3 length equals 18 residues. CDR1 and CDR2 from the germline V gene are MGHDK and SYGVNS. This chain's CDR3 is CASSEYPGQEGDTDTQYF. The CDR3 DNA is TGTGCCAGCAGTGAATATCCCGGACAGGAAGGGGACACAGATACGCAGTATTTT.

The sample holds many counts of this clonotype. This beta chain represents an off-target read in a library built for alpha chains; its size is of limited meaning. V is TRBV6-2 or TRBV6-3 and J is TRBJ2-7, with 8 bases identical to TRBD2. The junction had 9 bases not matched to a gene; V was cut back by 6 bases and J by 5 bases. Germline CDR1 and CDR2: MNHEY and SVGEGT. The CDR3 has 14 amino acids. CDR3 nucleotides: TGTGCCAGCAGGAGAGCGGGAGAAACCCACGAGCAGTACTTC. This encodes CASRRAGETHEQYF.

Concerning this clonotype itself: This beta chain came through as a stray read in a library set up for alpha chains, and its size says little. This chain links TRBV20-1 with TRBJ1-2, with 10 bases identical to TRBD1. Germline V lookup: CDR1 DFQATT, CDR2 SNEGSKA (reference sequence). V was pared by 3 bases and J by 7 bases, with 8 bases of the junction left unmatched. The CDR3 consists of 14 residues. Here the CDR3 DNA reads TGCAGTGCTAGCCAGACAGGGGGCGTTTTTGGCTACACCTTC. Translated, it gives CSASQTGGVFGYTF.

This clonotype was recorded at least ten times. This beta chain is an off-target read within a library intended for alpha chains, so its frequency means little. V usage is TRBV5-4 and J usage is TRBJ2-1; D may be TRBD1 or TRBD2 (5 bases each). The germline V gene has CDR1 SGHNT and CDR2 YYREEE (reference sequence). Trimming cost V 4 bases and J 4 bases, with 12 bases left between them. This CDR3 comprises 14 residues. CDR3 residues: CASSHGTVYNEQFF. For the CDR3, the DNA is TGTGCCAGCAGCCACGGGACGGTATACAATGAGCAGTTCTTC.

This clonotype appeared many times. Little can be read into the size of this beta chain, an off-target read in a library designed for alpha chains. The chain combines TRBV12-3 or TRBV12-4 with TRBJ1-2, with D tentatively TRBD1 (5 bases). The CDR3 totals 12 residues. The ends were cut back, 10 bases at V and 7 bases at J, with 16 bases in the middle. The DNA of the CDR3 is TGTGCCACGAGTTGGGGCTTAAGTGGCTACACCTTC. This translates into CATSWGLSGYTF.

This clonotype was seen at least ten times. This beta chain lies outside the target of a library built for alpha chains; its clone size means little. The chain is built from TRBV6-2 or TRBV6-3 and TRBJ2-7; D unresolved. The CDR3 length is 12 residues. Trimming took 2 bases from V and 4 from J, leaving 6 bases between them. Per the germline V gene, CDR1 is MNHEY and CDR2 is SVGEGT. The CDR3 here is CASSYTKYEQYF. The CDR3 DNA sequence: TGTGCCAGCAGTTACACGAAGTACGAGCAGTACTTC.

This clonotype was seen ten or more times. As an off-target read in a library built for alpha chains, this beta chain has a frequency of little significance. The chain employs TRBV9 and TRBJ2-1; 11 bases line up with TRBD1. Per the germline V gene, CDR1 is SGDLS and CDR2 is YYNGEE. This CDR3 has 15 residues. The V segment lost 4 bases and the J segment 8 bases; nucleotides outside the gene matches: 8. The CDR3 protein is CASSPRTGGTDEQFF. As DNA, the CDR3 is TGTGCCAGCAGCCCACGGACAGGGGGCACCGATGAGCAGTTCTTC.

Notes on this clonotype: Little can be read into the size of this beta chain, an off-target read in a library designed for alpha chains. The chain links TRBV7-2 to TRBJ2-2; TRBD2 matches 7 bases. V lost 4 bases, J lost 6 bases, and 11 bases stayed unmatched. The CDR3 totals 16 residues. Germline CDR1 SGHTA, CDR2 FQGNSA. This CDR3 is CASSSGAGVIAGELFF. The CDR3 region has the DNA TGTGCCAGCAGCTCCGGGGCGGGAGTTATAGCCGGGGAGCTGTTTTTT. The complete variable domain, with remaining parts taken from reference TRBV7-2 and TRBJ2-2, reads GAGVSQSPSNKVTEKGKDVELRCDPISGHTALYWYRQSLGQGLEFLIYFQGNSAPDKSGLPSDRFSAERTGGSVSTLTIQRTQQEDSAVYLCASSSGAGVIAGELFFGEGSRLTVL.

This clonotype was counted a few times. This beta chain is off target for a library built for alpha chains, so its abundance means little. The chain couples TRBV5-5 to TRBJ2-3; a possible D gene is TRBD1 (6 bases). V shed 4 bases and J shed 1 base, with 10 bases lying between them. The CDR3 extends over 14 amino acids. Germline assignment: CDR1 SGHKS and CDR2 YYEKEE (reference sequence). The CDR3: CASSLQGRTDTQYF. The CDR3 nucleotides are TGTGCCAGCAGCCTACAGGGTCGCACAGATACGCAGTATTTT.

This clonotype was observed at least ten times. In a library made to pick up alpha chains, this beta chain is a stray read with a size that means little. The CDR3 loop is CSARGGTGPMPQHF. CDR3 sequence (DNA): TGCAGTGCTAGAGGGGGGACAGGGCCTATGCCCCAGCATTTT. This chain connects TRBV20-1 to TRBJ1-5; 9 bases map to TRBD1. Germline lookup yields CDR1 DFQATT and CDR2 SNEGSKA (reference sequence). The V gene end was trimmed by 1 base and the J gene end by 9 bases; junction bases not matched to a gene: 7. The CDR3 extends over 14 amino acids.